Below, 3 T cell receptor beta chains from the same sample are listed, as sequenced in a study of blood T cells in healthy people across ages. Primed by a sample-barcoded 5' primer and a J-beta primer mix, a second PCR proceeded for 7 to 11 cycles. TCRdb re-called the 5' RACE reads through MiXCR, storing one row per CDR3 protein. The table lists approximately 820,000 distinct CDR3 sequences, around 45% of them singletons. The specimen sequenced was blood. The receptors derive from a man in his sixties in good health.

This clonotype was seen more than once but under ten times. V and J are TRBV25-1 and TRBJ2-1; 9 positions agree with TRBD2. With 3 bases clipped from V and 3 bases from J, the junction kept 3 bases outside the gene matches. Looked up from germline, CDR1 is MGHDK and CDR2 is SYGVNS. The CDR3 is 15 residues long. Here the CDR3 reads CASSDRLAVYNEQFF. CDR3 DNA sequence: TGTGCCAGCAGTGACCGACTAGCGGTCTACAATGAGCAGTTCTTC.

This chain links TRBV7-9 with TRBJ2-1, with D possibly matching TRBD1 (6 bases). The germline V gene encodes CDR1 SEHNR and CDR2 FQNEAQ (reference sequence). Trimming took 5 bases from V and 3 from J, leaving 20 bases between them. CDR3 length equals 17 residues. CDR3: CASSGKSRGSRYNEQFF. For the CDR3, the DNA is TGTGCCAGCAGCGGGAAAAGCAGGGGCAGTCGCTACAATGAGCAGTTCTTC.

The J gene is TRBJ1-1, the V gene TRBV7-9; no firm D call. The V and J ends lost 3 bases and 4 bases respectively, with 6 bases between them. Germline V gene data show CDR1 as SEHNR and CDR2 as FQNEAQ (reference sequence). This CDR3 is 12 amino acids long. For the CDR3, the DNA is TGTGCCAGCAGCTTGAGCAGCACTGAAGCTTTCTTT. Its translation is CASSLSSTEAFF.